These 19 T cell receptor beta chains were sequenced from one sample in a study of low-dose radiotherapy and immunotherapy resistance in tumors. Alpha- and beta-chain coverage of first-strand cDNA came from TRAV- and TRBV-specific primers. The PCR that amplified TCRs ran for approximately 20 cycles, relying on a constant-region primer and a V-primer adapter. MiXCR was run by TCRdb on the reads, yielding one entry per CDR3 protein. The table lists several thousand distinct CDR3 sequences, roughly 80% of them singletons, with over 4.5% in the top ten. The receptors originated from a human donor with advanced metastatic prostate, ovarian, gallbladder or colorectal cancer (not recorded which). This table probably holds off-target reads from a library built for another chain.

The CDR3 nucleotides are TGCAGTGCACCCAAACAGGGGGGGGACTACGAGCAGTACTTC. Encoded protein: CSAPKQGGDYEQYF. The genes are TRBV20-1 and TRBJ2-7; a possible D gene is TRBD1 (8 bases). This CDR3 has 14 amino acids. Germline CDR1 reads DFQATT; CDR2 reads SNEGSKA (reference sequence). Trimming cost V 6 bases and J 3 bases, with 18 bases left between them.

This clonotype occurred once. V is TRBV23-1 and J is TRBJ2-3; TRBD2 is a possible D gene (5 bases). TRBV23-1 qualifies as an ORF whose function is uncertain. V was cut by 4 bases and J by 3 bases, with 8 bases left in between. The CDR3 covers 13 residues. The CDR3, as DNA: TGCGCCAGCAGTCTATCGGGGACAGATACGCAGTATTTT. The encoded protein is CASSLSGTDTQYF.

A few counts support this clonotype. The CDR3 reads CASSYTENTEAFF. DNA for the CDR3: TGTGCCAGCAGTTACACAGAGAACACTGAAGCTTTCTTT. The rearrangement uses TRBV6-2 or TRBV6-3 and TRBJ1-1; D gene ambiguous. V shed 2 bases and J shed 1 base, with 5 bases lying between them. The CDR3 consists of 13 residues. Looked up from germline, CDR1 is MNHEY and CDR2 is SVGEGT.

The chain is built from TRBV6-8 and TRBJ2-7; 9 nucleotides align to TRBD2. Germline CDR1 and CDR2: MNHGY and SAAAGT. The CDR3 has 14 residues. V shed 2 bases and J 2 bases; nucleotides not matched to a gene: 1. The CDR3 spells CASSYGGRAYEQYF. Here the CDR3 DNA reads TGTGCCAGCAGTTACGGCGGGAGGGCCTACGAGCAGTACTTC.

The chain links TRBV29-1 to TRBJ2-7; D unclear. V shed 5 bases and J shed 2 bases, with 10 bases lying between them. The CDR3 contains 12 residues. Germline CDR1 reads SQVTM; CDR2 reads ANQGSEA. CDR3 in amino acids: CSVKTAAYEQYF. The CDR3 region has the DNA TGCAGCGTTAAAACTGCAGCCTACGAGCAGTACTTC.

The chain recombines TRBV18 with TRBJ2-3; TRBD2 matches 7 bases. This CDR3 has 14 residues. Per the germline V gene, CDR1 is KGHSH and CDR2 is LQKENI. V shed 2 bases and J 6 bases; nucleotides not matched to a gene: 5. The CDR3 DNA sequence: TGTGCCAGCTCACCATGGGGGGGTGCCGATACGCAGTATTTT. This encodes CASSPWGGADTQYF.

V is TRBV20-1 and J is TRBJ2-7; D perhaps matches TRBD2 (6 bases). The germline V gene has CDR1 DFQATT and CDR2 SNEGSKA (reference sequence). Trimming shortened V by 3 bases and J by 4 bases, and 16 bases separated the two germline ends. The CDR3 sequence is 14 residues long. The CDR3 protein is CSASRRDLPYEQYF. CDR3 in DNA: TGCAGTGCTAGTCGGCGGGACTTACCTTACGAGCAGTACTTC.

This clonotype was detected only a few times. CDR3 nucleotides: TGTGCCAGCAGCACGGGACTAGCGGGGGGGCGTTACAATGAGCAGTTCTTC. Its protein is CASSTGLAGGRYNEQFF. V is TRBV13 and J is TRBJ2-1; TRBD2 aligns across 16 bases. Germline V CDR1 and CDR2: PRHDT, FYEKMQ (reference sequence). Trimming at V came to 5 bases and at J to 4 bases, leaving 5 bases not matched to a gene. The CDR3 is 17 residues long.

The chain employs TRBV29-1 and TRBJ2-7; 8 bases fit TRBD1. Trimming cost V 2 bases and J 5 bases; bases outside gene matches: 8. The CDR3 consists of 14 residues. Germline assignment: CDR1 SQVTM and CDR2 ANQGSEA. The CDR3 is CSVELGQGANEQYF. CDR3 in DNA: TGCAGCGTTGAACTCGGGCAGGGGGCGAACGAGCAGTACTTC.

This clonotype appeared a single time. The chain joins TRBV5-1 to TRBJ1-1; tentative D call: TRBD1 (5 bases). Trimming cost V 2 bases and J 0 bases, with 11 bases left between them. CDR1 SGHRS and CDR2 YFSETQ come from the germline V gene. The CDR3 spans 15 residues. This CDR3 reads CASSFQGKMNTEAFF. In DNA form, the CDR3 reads TGCGCCAGCAGCTTTCAGGGCAAAATGAACACTGAAGCTTTCTTT.

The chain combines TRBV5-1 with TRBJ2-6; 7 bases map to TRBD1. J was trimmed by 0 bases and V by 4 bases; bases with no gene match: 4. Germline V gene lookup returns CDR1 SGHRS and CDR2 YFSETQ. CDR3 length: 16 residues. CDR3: CASSPGQLSGANVLTF. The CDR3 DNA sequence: TGCGCCAGCAGCCCGGGACAGCTCTCTGGGGCCAACGTCCTGACTTTC.

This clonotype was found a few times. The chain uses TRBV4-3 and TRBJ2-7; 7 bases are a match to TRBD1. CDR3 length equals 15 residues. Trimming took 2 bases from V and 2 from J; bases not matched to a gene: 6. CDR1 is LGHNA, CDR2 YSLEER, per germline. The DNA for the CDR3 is TGCGCCAGCAGCCAATTCCAGGGGGTGCCCTACGAGCAGTACTTC. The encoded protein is CASSQFQGVPYEQYF.

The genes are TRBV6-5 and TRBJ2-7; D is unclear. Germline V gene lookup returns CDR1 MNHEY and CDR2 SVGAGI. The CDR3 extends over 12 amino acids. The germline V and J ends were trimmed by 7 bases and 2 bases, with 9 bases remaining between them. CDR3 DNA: TGTGCCAGCAAAGGGTCAACCTACGAGCAGTACTTC. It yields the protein CASKGSTYEQYF.

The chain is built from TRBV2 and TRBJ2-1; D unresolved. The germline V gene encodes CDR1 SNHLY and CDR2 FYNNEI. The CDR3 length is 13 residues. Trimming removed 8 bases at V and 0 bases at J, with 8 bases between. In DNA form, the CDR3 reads TGTGCCAGCGCACCCTACTCCTACAATGAGCAGTTCTTC. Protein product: CASAPYSYNEQFF. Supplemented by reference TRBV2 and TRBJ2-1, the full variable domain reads EPEVTQTPSHQVTQMGQEVILRCVPISNHLYFYWYRQILGQKVEFLVSFYNNEISEKSEIFDDQFSVERPDGSNFTLKIRSTKLEDSAMYFCASAPYSYNEQFFGPGTRLTVL.

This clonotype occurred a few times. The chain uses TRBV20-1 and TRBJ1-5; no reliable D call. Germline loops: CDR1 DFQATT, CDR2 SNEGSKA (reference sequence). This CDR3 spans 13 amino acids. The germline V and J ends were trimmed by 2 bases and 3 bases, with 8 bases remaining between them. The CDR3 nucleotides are TGCAGTGCTAGACCCAGCTTCAATCAGCCCCAGCATTTT. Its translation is CSARPSFNQPQHF.

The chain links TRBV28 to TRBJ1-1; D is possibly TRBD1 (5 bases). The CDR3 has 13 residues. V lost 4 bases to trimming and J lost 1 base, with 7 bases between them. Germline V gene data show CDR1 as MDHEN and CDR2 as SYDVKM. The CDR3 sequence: CASSSGQNTEAFF. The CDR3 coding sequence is TGTGCCAGCAGTTCAGGACAGAACACTGAAGCTTTCTTT.

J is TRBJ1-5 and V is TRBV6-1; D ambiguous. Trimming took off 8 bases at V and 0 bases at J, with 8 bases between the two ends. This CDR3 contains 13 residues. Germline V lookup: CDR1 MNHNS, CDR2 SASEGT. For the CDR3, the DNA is TGTGCCAGCGGACTGATTAGCAATCAGCCCCAGCATTTT. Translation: CASGLISNQPQHF.

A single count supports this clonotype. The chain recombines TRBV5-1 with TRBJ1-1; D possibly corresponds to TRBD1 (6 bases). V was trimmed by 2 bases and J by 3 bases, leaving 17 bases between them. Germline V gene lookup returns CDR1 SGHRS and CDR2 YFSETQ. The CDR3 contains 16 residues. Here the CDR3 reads CASSFVAGAGDTEAFF. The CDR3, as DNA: TGCGCCAGCAGCTTTGTCGCGGGGGCGGGGGACACTGAAGCTTTCTTT.

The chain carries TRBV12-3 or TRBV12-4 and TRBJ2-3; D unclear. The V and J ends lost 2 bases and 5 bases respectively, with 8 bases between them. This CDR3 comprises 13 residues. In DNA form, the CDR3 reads TGTGCCAGCAGTTTACTCAGTAAAGATACGCAGTATTTT. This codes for CASSLLSKDTQYF.